These 32 T cell receptor beta chains share one sample of origin, sequenced in a study of shared clonotypes between healthy human individuals. Produced via immunoSEQ multiplex PCR; TCRdb's table is partial and in-frame only. The sample lists some 320,000 clones, roughly 91% occurring once. What was sequenced was memory CD8+ T cells sorted from blood. Subset described: CD45RO+ cells pooled with CCR7-negative TemRA cells. All receptors come from a man aged 18 to 35 in good health.

The chain has TRBV9 and TRBJ2-7; 8 bases agree with TRBD1. Per the germline V gene, CDR1 is SGDLS and CDR2 is YYNGEE. CDR3 length: 14 amino acids. V was pared by 4 bases and J by 3 bases, with 6 bases of the junction left unmatched. This CDR3 is CASSRAGGNYEQYF. The CDR3 DNA is TGTGCCAGCAGCCGAGCAGGGGGCAACTACGAGCAGTACTTC.

The rearrangement links TRBV29-1 to TRBJ1-1; D not resolved. Germline V gene sequence: CDR1 SQVTM, CDR2 ANQGSEA. The CDR3 extends over 13 amino acids. V was shortened by 5 bases and J by 1 base, with 11 bases between the two germline ends. CDR3 loop: CSVTGSPNTEAFF. CDR3 sequence (DNA): TGCAGCGTTACCGGGAGCCCGAACACTGAAGCTTTCTTT.

J is TRBJ2-1 and V is TRBV7-8; no firm D call. CDR3 length equals 12 residues. From germline, CDR1 is SGHVS and CDR2 FQNEAQ. V lost 1 base and J 7 bases, leaving 5 bases between the germline ends. The CDR3 region has the DNA TGTGCCAGCAGCTTAGTGCAAAATGAGCAGTTCTTC. Translating it yields CASSLVQNEQFF.

The V and J genes are TRBV2 and TRBJ2-5; D gene uncertain. The length of the CDR3 is 15 residues. Trimming took 10 bases from V and 3 from J, leaving 21 bases between them. Germline V gene sequence: CDR1 SNHLY, CDR2 FYNNEI. CDR3 coding DNA: TGTGCCACGCTATTGACAATCAGTTTCGAAGAGACCCAGTACTTC. It specifies CATLLTISFEETQYF.

This chain connects TRBV2 to TRBJ2-7, with a tentative D call TRBD2 (5 bases). V was shortened by 1 base and J by 4 bases, with 14 bases between the two germline ends. This CDR3 region has 15 residues. Germline lookup yields CDR1 SNHLY and CDR2 FYNNEI. CDR3 region: CASSEGRGAGYEQYF. The DNA for the CDR3 is TGTGCCAGCAGTGAAGGACGGGGAGCCGGTTACGAGCAGTACTTC.

This clone came up once. V is TRBV4-1 and J is TRBJ1-2; 7 bases are a match to TRBD1. The germline V gene has CDR1 MGHRA and CDR2 YSYEKL. V lost 0 bases and J lost 7; bases outside the gene matches: 8. The CDR3 is 15 residues long. In DNA, the CDR3 is TGCGCCAGCAGCCAAGATAGGGGGCTTTGGGGTGGCTACACCTTC. It yields the protein CASSQDRGLWGGYTF.

This clone came up many times. This chain connects TRBV2 to TRBJ1-5; a weak D match, TRBD1 (5 bases). The germline gives CDR1 SNHLY, CDR2 FYNNEI. Trimming took 5 bases from V and 3 from J, leaving 26 bases between them. This CDR3 spans 19 amino acids. For the CDR3, the DNA is TGTGCCAGCAGTCTCCCGCGGGACCTTATCACAGGTTACAATCAGCCCCAGCATTTT. It yields the protein CASSLPRDLITGYNQPQHF.

V and J are TRBV7-9 and TRBJ2-1; the D gene is possibly TRBD1 (6 bases). The CDR3 is made up of 15 amino acids. Germline CDR1 SEHNR, CDR2 FQNEAQ (reference sequence). V was shortened by 4 bases and J by 7 bases, with 17 bases between the two germline ends. The CDR3 DNA reads as TGTGCCAGCAGCTACTCCGGGACAATCGAGAATGAGCAGTTCTTC. This translates into CASSYSGTIENEQFF. Full variable domain (missing parts from reference TRBV7-9 and TRBJ2-1): DTGVSQNPRHKITKRGQNVTFRCDPISEHNRLYWYRQTLGQGPEFLTYFQNEAQLEKSRLLSDRFSAERPKGSFSTLEIQRTEQGDSAMYLCASSYSGTIENEQFFGPGTRLTVL.

This clone was seen once. The V call is TRBV19, the J call TRBJ1-6; tentatively, D is TRBD1 (5 bases). Germline CDR1 LNHDA, CDR2 SQIVND (reference sequence). V dropped 2 bases and J dropped 3 bases, with 11 bases sitting between them. The CDR3 extends over 16 amino acids. The CDR3 nucleotides are TGTGCCAGTAGTATAAAGTACAGGCTCTATAATTCACCCCTCCACTTT. Amino acid sequence: CASSIKYRLYNSPLHF.

This clone was detected once. This rearrangement joins TRBV9 to TRBJ2-7; 9 bases map to TRBD2. V was clipped by 2 bases and J by 6 bases; unmatched bases: 3. CDR1 and CDR2 from the germline V gene are SGDLS and YYNGEE. The CDR3 has 13 residues. The CDR3 DNA reads TGTGCCAGCAGCGTTCTAGCGGGAACCGAGCAGTACTTC. Its translation is CASSVLAGTEQYF.

The V gene is TRBV2, the J gene TRBJ2-7; 10 nucleotides line up with TRBD2. The CDR3 loop spans 14 amino acids. The germline V gene encodes CDR1 SNHLY and CDR2 FYNNEI. Losses at the gene ends were 7 bases for V and 1 base for J; bases not matched to a gene: 4. CDR3 nucleotide sequence: TGTGCCAGCAATCGACTAGCGGGTTCCTACGAGCAGTACTTC. Amino acid sequence: CASNRLAGSYEQYF.

This sequence joins TRBV4-1 and TRBJ2-7; tentatively, D is TRBD2 (6 bases). Germline V lookup: CDR1 MGHRA, CDR2 YSYEKL. This CDR3 contains 18 residues. V was pared by 4 bases and J by 1 base, with 23 bases between. This CDR3 is CASSRLWERALPSYEQYF. For the CDR3, the DNA is TGCGCCAGCAGCCGACTGTGGGAGCGGGCCCTCCCATCCTACGAGCAGTACTTC.

The chain employs TRBV29-1 and TRBJ2-5; tentative D call: TRBD1 (5 bases). Deletions cut 4 bases from V and 1 base from J, with 10 bases between. The germline gives CDR1 SQVTM, CDR2 ANQGSEA. This CDR3 region has 13 residues. The CDR3 coding sequence is TGCAGCGTTGTGGCAGGGTTCCAAGAGACCCAGTACTTC. It translates to CSVVAGFQETQYF. The variable domain in full, completed from reference TRBV29-1 and TRBJ2-5, reads SAVISQKPSRDICQRGTSLTIQCQVDSQVTMMFWYRQQPGQSLTLIATANQGSEATYESGFVIDKFPISRPNLTFSTLTVSNMSPEDSSIYLCSVVAGFQETQYFGPGTRLLVL.

This rearrangement joins TRBV4-1 to TRBJ1-5; 9 nucleotides match TRBD1. Looked up from germline, CDR1 is MGHRA and CDR2 is YSYEKL. With 1 base clipped from V and 0 bases from J, the junction kept 4 bases outside the gene matches. CDR3 size: 17 residues. Written as DNA, the CDR3 is TGCGCCAGCAGCCAAGCCGGGACAGGGTATAGCAATCAGCCCCAGCATTTT. This encodes CASSQAGTGYSNQPQHF.

V usage is TRBV19 and J usage is TRBJ2-7; D possibly uses TRBD1 or TRBD2 (6 bases each). CDR1 LNHDA and CDR2 SQIVND come from the germline V gene (reference sequence). CDR3 length: 14 residues. V was cut by 3 bases and J by 2 bases, with 11 bases left in between. CDR3 in amino acids: CASSIRGLTYEQYF. The CDR3, as DNA: TGTGCCAGTAGTATTCGGGGGCTTACCTACGAGCAGTACTTC.

This clone was recorded only once. The J gene is TRBJ1-5, the V gene TRBV27; no clear D gene. CDR3 length: 15 residues. Germline V gene data show CDR1 as MNHEY and CDR2 as SMNVEV (reference sequence). With 3 bases removed from V and 1 base from J, the gap between germline ends came to 10 bases. CDR3 in DNA: TGTGCCAGCAGTTTGGGGTATGGAAGCAATCAGCCCCAGCATTTT. It translates to CASSLGYGSNQPQHF.

The rearrangement uses TRBV11-2 and TRBJ2-7, with D uncertain. Trimming took 1 base from V and 1 from J, leaving 8 bases between them. From germline, CDR1 is SGHAT and CDR2 FQNNGV. This CDR3 has 14 amino acids. This chain's CDR3 is CASSLVGPSYEQYF. The CDR3 DNA sequence: TGTGCCAGCAGCTTAGTTGGCCCTTCCTACGAGCAGTACTTC.

The V gene is TRBV10-3, the J gene TRBJ2-1; D gene unclear. The V and J ends lost 3 bases and 8 bases respectively, with 8 bases between them. The CDR3 runs to 12 residues. Germline CDR1 is ENHRY and CDR2 is SYGVKD. The CDR3 coding sequence is TGTGCCATCAGTGAACCCTGGGATGAGCAGTTCTTC. It codes for CAISEPWDEQFF.

This clone was picked up one time. The V call is TRBV10-2, the J call TRBJ2-7, with D hard to call. The CDR3 sequence is 15 residues long. CDR1 and CDR2 (germline): WSHSY, SAAADI. Trimming took 0 bases from V and 2 from J, leaving 11 bases between them. CDR3 sequence reads: CASSESTWLPYEQYF. Here the CDR3 DNA reads TGCGCCAGCAGTGAGTCGACGTGGCTCCCCTACGAGCAGTACTTC.

The rearrangement joins TRBV2 to TRBJ2-7; TRBD2 might be the D (6 bases). V lost 6 bases, J lost 2 bases, and 20 bases lay in between. Germline V gene sequence: CDR1 SNHLY, CDR2 FYNNEI. This CDR3 region has 16 residues. CDR3 in DNA: TGTGCCAGCAGGAGGGGTCTAGGGACGGGGGCCTACGAGCAGTACTTC. It yields the protein CASRRGLGTGAYEQYF. The full variable domain, its missing parts supplied by reference TRBV2 and TRBJ2-7, is EPEVTQTPSHQVTQMGQEVILRCVPISNHLYFYWYRQILGQKVEFLVSFYNNEISEKSEIFDDQFSVERPDGSNFTLKIRSTKLEDSAMYFCASRRGLGTGAYEQYFGPGTRLTVT.

This clone appeared a single time. The chain employs TRBV28 and TRBJ2-2; 7 bases are a match to TRBD2. The CDR3 runs to 14 residues. Germline CDR1 and CDR2: MDHEN and SYDVKM. Germline trimming cut 8 bases from V and 1 base from J; bases unmatched to any gene: 4. CDR3 loop: CASLERGNTGELFF. The CDR3, as DNA: TGTGCCAGCCTAGAGCGGGGGAACACCGGGGAGCTGTTTTTT. Using reference TRBV28 and TRBJ2-2 for the parts outside the CDR3, the full variable domain is DVKVTQSSRYLVKRTGEKVFLECVQDMDHENMFWYRQDPGLGLRLIYFSYDVKMKEKGDIPEGYSVSREKKERFSLILESASTNQTSMYLCASLERGNTGELFFGEGSRLTVL.

This chain links TRBV5-1 with TRBJ2-7; TRBD1 aligns across 7 bases. V was pared by 4 bases and J by 2 bases, with 12 bases of the junction left unmatched. The germline V gene encodes CDR1 SGHRS and CDR2 YFSETQ. This CDR3 spans 16 amino acids. The CDR3 spells CASSPRDSVLPYEQYF. The CDR3 nucleotides are TGCGCCAGCAGCCCCCGGGACAGCGTCCTACCCTACGAGCAGTACTTC.

The table lists this clone with a count of one. This chain connects TRBV21-1 to TRBJ1-2. TRBV21-1 represents a pseudogene. The CDR3 has 13 amino acids. The DNA for the CDR3 is TGTGCCAGCAGCGGAGGGGAGAACTATGGCTACACCTTC. Translation gives CASSGGENYGYTF.

The chain combines TRBV12-5 with TRBJ2-1, with a tentative D call TRBD1 (5 bases). Trimming took 2 bases from V and 3 from J, leaving 11 bases between them. CDR3 length: 15 amino acids. From germline, CDR1 is LGHNT and CDR2 FRNRAP. This CDR3 is CASGLKLGVYNEQFF. CDR3 in DNA: TGTGCTAGTGGTTTGAAATTAGGGGTCTACAATGAGCAGTTCTTC.

This sequence joins TRBV6-5 and TRBJ1-2; D uncertain. Germline assignment: CDR1 MNHEY and CDR2 SVGAGI. This CDR3 is built from 11 residues. V lost 3 bases to trimming and J lost 4 bases, with 3 bases between them. The CDR3 region is CASSYLYGYTF. The CDR3 DNA sequence: TGTGCCAGCAGTTATCTCTATGGCTACACCTTC.

This clone was detected a few times. The chain employs TRBV4-1 and TRBJ2-7; D is perhaps TRBD2 (5 bases). There are 15 residues in the CDR3. Germline CDR1 is MGHRA and CDR2 is YSYEKL. V shed 0 bases and J shed 1 base, with 10 bases lying between them. The CDR3 spells CASSQERTGSYEQYF. CDR3 nucleotide sequence: TGCGCCAGCAGCCAAGAAAGGACGGGATCCTACGAGCAGTACTTC.

V is TRBV4-1 and J is TRBJ1-1, with 9 bases that match TRBD1. Germline assignment: CDR1 MGHRA and CDR2 YSYEKL. V gave up 2 bases and J gave up 5 bases; unmatched junction bases: 6. The CDR3 is 15 residues long. DNA for the CDR3: TGCGCCAGCAGCCAACCGGGGACAGGGAGGACTGAAGCTTTCTTT. This gives the protein CASSQPGTGRTEAFF.

The chain uses TRBV11-2 and TRBJ2-3; D is unclear. This CDR3 is 16 amino acids long. Germline V CDR1 and CDR2: SGHAT, FQNNGV. V was trimmed by 5 bases and J by 6 bases, leaving 21 bases between them. This CDR3 is CASSAGFDRYTDTQYF. In nucleotides, the CDR3 is TGTGCCAGCAGCGCCGGGTTTGATAGGTATACGGATACGCAGTATTTT.

The chain combines TRBV6-5 with TRBJ2-7; the D gene is possibly TRBD2 (6 bases). The CDR3 runs to 12 residues. V lost 11 bases, J lost 0 bases, and 11 bases lay in between. CDR1 is MNHEY, CDR2 SVGAGI, per germline. DNA of the CDR3: TGTGCCGCGGGACCTGCCTCCTACGAGCAGTACTTC. This translates into CAAGPASYEQYF.

This rearrangement joins TRBV7-9 to TRBJ1-1, with TRBD1 matching 8 bases. The CDR3 has 15 residues. CDR1 SEHNR and CDR2 FQNEAQ come from the germline V gene (reference sequence). J lost 3 bases, V lost 6 bases, and 9 bases had no gene match. The CDR3 bases are TGTGCCAGCAGAGCCTCAGGGGGCTGGGACACTGAAGCTTTCTTT. Translation gives CASRASGGWDTEAFF.

The gene calls are TRBV11-2 and TRBJ1-6, with D tentatively TRBD1 (5 bases). The CDR3 runs to 17 residues. V lost 0 bases and J 8 bases, leaving 17 bases between the germline ends. Germline lookup yields CDR1 SGHAT and CDR2 FQNNGV. The CDR3 spells CASSLEVVGAGDSPLHF. CDR3 sequence (DNA): TGTGCCAGCAGCTTAGAGGTCGTAGGGGCCGGAGATTCACCCCTCCACTTT.

V usage is TRBV19 and J usage is TRBJ1-5; D remains ambiguous. The CDR3 totals 17 residues. V gave up 5 bases and J gave up 2 bases, with 19 bases separating them. CDR1 is LNHDA and CDR2 is SQIVND in the germline V gene (reference sequence). CDR3 amino acids: CASSSSPRERGNQPQHF. As DNA, the CDR3 is TGTGCCAGTAGTTCTTCCCCCCGGGAGCGTGGCAATCAGCCCCAGCATTTT.